The clone carrying this TCR beta chain was counted many times. As yet, its antigen is unknown. V lost 2 bases to trimming and J lost 0 bases, with 11 bases between them. This CDR3 contains 16 residues. Per germline, CDR1 KGHSH and CDR2 LQKENI. This specimen belongs to a study of T cells in Graves' hyperthyroidism and ophthalmopathy. Whole-study context: Before treatment of any kind, peripheral blood was taken at initial diagnosis.

Broader study findings: Most thyroid clonotypes that were expanded above 0.001 also turned up in blood.

Authors of the study amplified TCR beta CDR3 regions from RNA transcripts. Carried out on the TCR CDR3, a first-round RT-PCR used the HTBI primer set. A single record per CDR3 protein comes from TCRdb applying MiXCR to the multiplex PCR reads. The sample records 300,000 to 450,000 distinct CDR3 sequences, 15% to 20% being singletons. The chain employs TRBV18 and TRBJ2-4; D gene uncertain. Material for sequencing was blood. The clonotype was recovered from a woman in her 40s with Graves' ophthalmopathy. CDR3: CASSPVRALAKNIQYF. CDR3 DNA sequence: TGTGCCAGCTCACCAGTGAGAGCCCTAGCCAAAAACATTCAGTACTTC.